The text below deals with one T cell receptor (beta chain). The data belong to a study of shared clonotypes between healthy human individuals. Study overall: The study enrolled two women and three men aged 18 to 49.

The CDR3 consists of 17 residues. Germline CDR1 and CDR2: SEHNR and FQNEAQ (reference sequence). V was pared by 1 base and J by 6 bases, with 9 bases of the junction left unmatched. Naive CD8 cells lacked CD45RO and underwent positive selection for CCR7, leaving out terminally differentiated effector memory CD45RA+ cells. Across several immunoSEQ plates, the genomic DNA of each subset was split evenly. The repertoire was sequenced with immunoSEQ multiplex PCR; TCRdb's copy has only in-frame clones and lacks some. The sample lists more than 550,000 clones, about 91% occurring once. The V call is TRBV7-9, the J call TRBJ2-1, with 10 positions matching TRBD2. The material sequenced was naive CD8+ T cells sorted from blood. The TCR was taken from a man aged 25-45 years in good health. The CDR3: CASSLGPAGGPGNEQFF. In DNA form, the CDR3 reads TGTGCCAGCAGCTTAGGGCCAGCGGGAGGGCCAGGCAATGAGCAGTTCTTC.